This T cell receptor beta chain appears in the sequencing data of a study of early T cells in non-severe SARS-CoV-2 infection. Background on the study: Sequencing targeted bulk RNA from unsorted whole blood, leaving chains unpaired. General study findings and limits: Matching against VDJdb likely underestimated virus-specific expansions, favoring anti-spike CD8.

Researchers attached unique molecular identifiers to individual cDNA molecules. TCRdb analysed the 5' RACE reads with MiXCR anew, one entry per CDR3 protein. Found here are just over 70,000 distinct CDR3 sequences, roughly an eighth of them singletons; the top ten hold around 1.3%. This clonotype was counted at least ten times. Antigen specificity is unknown. The receptor was isolated from an adult who was a healthcare worker with PCR-confirmed SARS-CoV-2 infection or an uninfected control (not recorded which). The sample taken for sequencing was whole blood.

The CDR3 region is CALQNQSTDTQYF. The CDR3 coding sequence is TGTGCCCTTCAAAATCAGAGCACAGATACGCAGTATTTT. The chain is built from TRBV12-3 or TRBV12-4 and TRBJ2-3, with D unclear. V dropped 11 bases and J dropped 0 bases, with 12 bases sitting between them. The CDR3 is made up of 13 amino acids.